One TCR beta chain is described in this entry. The specificity of this receptor is unknown. No base quality information exists; no much larger clone differs at one position. Synovial fluid effusions were aspirated from actively inflamed joints of psoriatic arthritis patients. Memory CD8+ T cells in synovial fluid were sorted patient by patient into Tc17 (IL-17A+) cells, bulk memory cells and Tc1 (IL-17A-IFNgamma+) cells in order to compare their TCR repertoires. The Classification of Psoriatic Arthritis Study Group (CASPAR) criteria were met by the psoriatic arthritis patients. CD45RA-CD27+/- plus CD45RA+CD27- cells were sorted as bulk memory CD8+ T cells. TCRbeta sequencing was performed on sorted synovial fluid CD8+ T cell subsets from a few patients with psoriatic arthritis. Synovial fluid mononuclear cells were isolated with Lymphoprep and cryopreserved in liquid nitrogen before use. Cryopreservation medium contained 50% fetal calf serum and approximately 9.4% dimethyl sulfoxide.

This entry is derived from a study of IL-17A CD8 T cells in psoriatic arthritis synovium. About the full investigation: The goal of the study was to characterize the phenotype, molecular profile and function of synovial IL-17A+CD8+ T cells in the pathogenesis of psoriatic arthritis. The research as a whole found: Only a few patients were covered by TCR sequencing, and this limited sample size was acknowledged by the authors. Because no psoriatic arthritis synovial tissue samples were available, cells were taken from synovial fluid instead of synovial tissue. Some individual clones occupied over 4% of the repertoire, though most synovial CD8+ subsets remained polyclonal.

After DNA extraction (Qiagen), TCRbeta V-D-J rearrangements underwent bias-controlled amplification and then high-throughput sequencing (immunoSEQ; Adaptive Biotech). In the original analysis: Productive sequences were analyzed at sequence level using the immunoSEQ Analyzer platform. Clonality was computed as 1 minus Pielou's evenness, ranging from 0 (highly polyclonal) to 1 (monoclonal). Repertoire overlap between subsets was quantified with the Morisita index, from 0 (no similarity) to 1 (complete similarity). TCRdb's version of the immuneACCESS table is confined to in-frame rearrangements and falls short of the full clone set. An unresolved V gene accounts for under half of the shortfall where checked; the remainder is of unknown origin. Clone size and V and J calls were adopted from that table, with D and trimming inferred from the DNA. Here the sample has 2,300 or so clones; less than 75% occur a single time. The ten largest account for more than 13% of the sample.

Germline trimming amounts to 3 bases on V and 6 bases on J, with 4 as the count of junction bases outside the gene matches. The germline V gene provides CDR1 SGHNT and CDR2 YENEEA. The CDR3 contains 13 residues, cysteine and phenylalanine counted. The CDR3 DNA has 39 bases and is translated from base 1. The sequenced material came from memory CD8+ T cells from synovial fluid. The cell subset or site tag for this specimen amounts to: bulk memory CD8+ T cells (CD45RA-CD27+/- and CD45RA+CD27-). The receptor comes from a human donor with psoriatic arthritis. This chain joins TRBV11-3 to TRBJ1-2, with 7 bases matching TRBD1. CDR3 protein: CASSFPGGNGYTF. The nucleotide sequence is given as TGTGCCAGCAGCTTCCCAGGGGGTAATGGCTACACCTTC.